The clone carrying this TCR beta chain was counted only a few times. Time point given: patch test 1, 2 weeks after DPC sensitization. The sample's treatment: therapeutic diphenylcyclopropenone sensitization with weekly scalp DPC. TCRdb reprocessed the RACE reads via MiXCR and lists one record per CDR3 protein. The data show some 94,000 distinct CDR3 sequences, around an eighth seen once. The sample belongs to a study of human T cells and chemical hapten exposure. Germline loops: CDR1 SGHDT, CDR2 YYEEEE. The CDR3 length is 15 residues. Trimming at V came to 0 bases and at J to 4 bases, leaving 5 bases not matched to a gene.

The sample was whole blood, taken in connection with sensitization to the hapten diphenylcyclopropenone (DPC). The chain uses TRBV5-6 and TRBJ2-5; 8 bases fit TRBD1. The sequence was obtained from a woman aged 40 to 50 with alopecia areata. Some clones in this sample may be carry-over from other donors' samples. CDR3 loop: CASSLDPGGRETQYF. CDR3 DNA sequence: TGTGCCAGCAGCTTGGATCCAGGGGGCCGAGAGACCCAGTACTTC.